The 22 T cell receptor beta chains listed next were all sequenced from one sample in a study of blood T cell repertoires in COVID-19. Method: immunoSEQ multiplex PCR; TCRdb's copy keeps in-frame clones and lacks some. Found here are 300,000 to 350,000 clones, 70% to 90% of them singletons; the top ten hold around 2.1%. Specimen: PBMCs or T cells enriched from blood (not recorded which). The receptors here all came from a man aged 25 to 40 who had recovered from COVID-19.

This clone has just one count. V is TRBV5-5 and J is TRBJ1-3; 8 nucleotides align to TRBD1. Germline trimming cut 4 bases from V and 5 bases from J; bases unmatched to any gene: 5. The germline V gene has CDR1 SGHKS and CDR2 YYEKEE (reference sequence). This CDR3 is 14 amino acids long. The CDR3 loop reads CASSAGTGRNTIYF. As DNA, the CDR3 is TGTGCCAGCAGCGCGGGGACAGGCAGAAACACCATATATTTT.

The CDR3 protein is CAWDGTGRYSRSTDTQYF. DNA of the CDR3: TGTGCCTGGGACGGGACAGGGAGATACTCGCGCTCTACAGATACGCAGTATTTT. The chain links TRBV30 to TRBJ2-3; TRBD1 agrees at 9 bases. J gave up 3 bases and V 5 bases, and 18 bases lay outside the gene matches. The CDR3 sequence is 18 residues long. Germline loops: CDR1 GTSNPN, CDR2 SVGIG (reference sequence).

V and J are TRBV5-6 and TRBJ1-2, with unresolved D. CDR1 and CDR2 from the germline V gene are SGHDT and YYEEEE. The CDR3 sequence is 11 residues long. With 1 base removed from V and 5 bases from J, the gap between germline ends came to 3 bases. The CDR3 DNA reads as TGTGCCAGCAGCTTGTCGTATGGCTACACCTTC. It specifies CASSLSYGYTF.

The V gene is TRBV5-1, the J gene TRBJ2-7; 10 bases fit TRBD2. The CDR3 is 15 residues long. J lost 2 bases, V lost 0 bases, and 2 bases had no gene match. Germline V CDR1 and CDR2: SGHRS, YFSETQ. CDR3: CASSLGTSGTYEQYF. In DNA form, the CDR3 reads TGCGCCAGCAGCTTGGGGACTAGCGGTACCTACGAGCAGTACTTC.

This chain connects TRBV18 to TRBJ2-3; maybe TRBD2 (6 bases). This CDR3 is 19 amino acids long. Germline lookup yields CDR1 KGHSH and CDR2 LQKENI. V dropped 6 bases and J dropped 0 bases, with 25 bases sitting between them. The CDR3 is CASSSPFLWRDGSTDTQYF. CDR3 nucleotide sequence: TGTGCCAGCTCGTCGCCCTTTCTGTGGCGGGACGGTAGCACAGATACGCAGTATTTT.

The V and J genes are TRBV13 and TRBJ1-2; no reliable D call. Trimming left V 0 bases short and J 4 bases short, with 12 bases between. The CDR3 runs 15 residues. Germline CDR1 PRHDT, CDR2 FYEKMQ (reference sequence). CDR3 in amino acids: CASSLGGGRLYGYTF. CDR3 nucleotide sequence: TGTGCCAGCAGCTTAGGCGGAGGGCGGCTCTATGGCTACACCTTC.

This clone came up once. This sequence joins TRBV29-1 and TRBJ2-7, with 8 positions matching TRBD1. Germline values: CDR1 SQVTM, CDR2 ANQGSEA. The CDR3 is made up of 15 amino acids. V lost 6 bases to trimming and J lost 6 bases; unmatched junction nucleotides: 16. In DNA, the CDR3 is TGCAGCGTAAAATCCGGGACAGGCCCCCGGGCCGAGCAGTACTTC. Translated, it gives CSVKSGTGPRAEQYF.

The chain joins TRBV2 to TRBJ1-6; 9 positions agree with TRBD1. V was pared by 6 bases and J by 4 bases, with 10 bases of the junction left unmatched. The CDR3 has 17 residues. Germline CDR1 SNHLY, CDR2 FYNNEI. The CDR3 spells CASRVDRGVGYNSPLHF. The CDR3 nucleotides read TGTGCCAGCAGGGTGGACAGGGGAGTCGGTTATAATTCACCCCTCCACTTT. Based on the CDR3 plus reference TRBV2 and TRBJ1-6, the full variable domain is EPEVTQTPSHQVTQMGQEVILRCVPISNHLYFYWYRQILGQKVEFLVSFYNNEISEKSEIFDDQFSVERPDGSNFTLKIRSTKLEDSAMYFCASRVDRGVGYNSPLHFGNGTRLTVT.

The V and J genes are TRBV6-1 and TRBJ2-2, with TRBD1 as a possible D gene (5 bases). V was clipped by 2 bases and J by 6 bases, with 13 bases between them. The CDR3 is 15 amino acids. Germline V gene data show CDR1 as MNHNS and CDR2 as SASEGT. This CDR3 reads CASSEQGSTAGELFF. CDR3 in DNA: TGTGCCAGCAGTGAACAGGGTTCTACGGCCGGGGAGCTGTTTTTT.

The chain has TRBV7-8 and TRBJ1-2, with 8 bases matching TRBD1. CDR1 and CDR2 from the germline V gene are SGHVS and FQNEAQ. The CDR3 runs 13 residues. The junction had 1 base not matched to a gene; V was cut back by 4 bases and J by 3 bases. CDR3 amino acids: CASSSGGHYGYTF. DNA of the CDR3: TGTGCCAGCAGCTCAGGGGGCCACTATGGCTACACCTTC.

The chain combines TRBV4-1 with TRBJ1-2; D unclear. The CDR3 contains 16 residues. The germline V gene has CDR1 MGHRA and CDR2 YSYEKL. V dropped 2 bases and J dropped 4 bases, with 17 bases sitting between them. CDR3 in amino acids: CASSQSSGTGIYGYTF. CDR3 coding DNA: TGCGCCAGCAGCCAATCCTCTGGTACGGGTATCTATGGCTACACCTTC.

V and J are TRBV6-5 and TRBJ1-1; D not certain. Trimming left V 6 bases short and J 0 bases short, with 8 bases between. The CDR3 runs 13 residues. From germline, CDR1 is MNHEY and CDR2 SVGAGI. The CDR3 coding sequence is TGTGCCAGCAGCCCCGTCTTGAACACTGAAGCTTTCTTT. It codes for CASSPVLNTEAFF.

The chain combines TRBV4-3 with TRBJ1-2; a possible D gene is TRBD1 (6 bases). The V end lost 1 base, the J end lost 9 bases, and 12 bases lay between the germline ends. The V gene's germline CDR1 is LGHNA and CDR2 YSLEER. The CDR3 is 13 residues long. Here the CDR3 DNA reads TGCGCCAGCAGCCAAGTTAACAGGGAGAGCTACACCTTC. Translation: CASSQVNRESYTF.

The chain uses TRBV12-3 or TRBV12-4 and TRBJ1-2, with D maybe TRBD1 (6 bases). Trimming took off 4 bases at V and 8 bases at J, with 11 bases between the two ends. The CDR3 extends over 12 amino acids. CDR3: CASSSQGWGYTF. In DNA form, the CDR3 reads TGTGCCAGCAGTTCACAGGGATGGGGCTACACCTTC.

The chain is built from TRBV5-1 and TRBJ1-1; no firm D call. Germline V lookup: CDR1 SGHRS, CDR2 YFSETQ. V was shortened by 4 bases and J by 4 bases, with 11 bases between the two germline ends. There are 13 residues in the CDR3. CDR3 bases: TGCGCCAGCAGCCTCCAGGTCGGCACTGAAGCTTTCTTT. The encoded protein is CASSLQVGTEAFF.

The V and J genes are TRBV18 and TRBJ2-3; 10 nucleotides agree with TRBD1. The germline V gene encodes CDR1 KGHSH and CDR2 LQKENI. This CDR3 is built from 14 residues. The ends lost 8 bases at V and 7 bases at J; junction bases unmatched: 9. The CDR3 region has the DNA TGTGCCAGCCGTGAGACAGGGGGCGATAATACGCAGTATTTT. Its translation: CASRETGGDNTQYF.

This clone showed up just once. The genes are TRBV5-1 and TRBJ2-2; 11 bases are shared with TRBD1. The CDR3 totals 16 residues. Trimming removed 4 bases from V and 3 bases from J; junction bases left unmatched: 5. Germline assignment: CDR1 SGHRS and CDR2 YFSETQ. CDR3 sequence: CASSPMGQGDTGELFF. CDR3 in DNA: TGCGCCAGCAGCCCTATGGGACAGGGGGACACCGGGGAGCTGTTTTTT.

This chain connects TRBV30 to TRBJ1-1; 12 nucleotides match TRBD1. In germline, CDR1 is GTSNPN, CDR2 SVGIG (reference sequence). CDR3 length equals 15 residues. J was trimmed by 5 bases and V by 2 bases; bases with no gene match: 6. This chain's CDR3 is CAWSTGTGGRTEAFF. CDR3 nucleotide sequence: TGTGCCTGGAGTACCGGGACAGGGGGCAGGACTGAAGCTTTCTTT. The whole variable domain, filled in from reference TRBV30 and TRBJ1-1, reads SQTIHQWPATLVQPVGSPLSLECTVEGTSNPNLYWYRQAAGRGLQLLFYSVGIGQISSEVPQNLSASRPQDRQFILSSKKLLLSDSGFYLCAWSTGTGGRTEAFFGQGTRLTVV.

J is TRBJ2-7 and V is TRBV4-1, with D tentatively TRBD2 (5 bases). Germline-derived CDR1 and CDR2 are MGHRA and YSYEKL. The CDR3 has 13 residues. Trimming shortened V by 1 base and J by 3 bases, and 7 bases separated the two germline ends. This CDR3 reads CASSQGAGYEQYF. In DNA, the CDR3 is TGCGCCAGCAGCCAAGGGGCGGGCTACGAGCAGTACTTC.

The chain has TRBV11-2 and TRBJ2-2; 8 bases map to TRBD1. The V gene end was trimmed by 4 bases and the J gene end by 7 bases; junction bases not matched to a gene: 11. Per the germline V gene, CDR1 is SGHAT and CDR2 is FQNNGV. The CDR3 is 16 residues long. The CDR3 here is CASSSVRGRADGELFF. Here the CDR3 DNA reads TGTGCCAGCAGCTCAGTCAGGGGGCGCGCTGACGGGGAGCTGTTTTTT. Drawing the rest from reference TRBV11-2 and TRBJ2-2, the complete variable domain is EAGVAQSPRYKIIEKRQSVAFWCNPISGHATLYWYQQILGQGPKLLIQFQNNGVVDDSQLPKDRFSAERLKGVDSTLKIQPAKLEDSAVYLCASSSVRGRADGELFFGEGSRLTVL.

V gene TRBV6-5 combines with J gene TRBJ1-2, with 7 bases that match TRBD1. Germline V gene sequence: CDR1 MNHEY, CDR2 SVGAGI. The CDR3 covers 12 residues. J gave up 5 bases and V 8 bases, and 5 bases lay outside the gene matches. The CDR3 DNA reads TGTGCCAGCGAAGGACAGGTTTATGGCTACACCTTC. Protein: CASEGQVYGYTF.

The V gene is TRBV11-2, the J gene TRBJ2-1, with a possible D match to TRBD2 (5 bases). Germline V gene data show CDR1 as SGHAT and CDR2 as FQNNGV. Trimming left V 3 bases short and J 7 bases short, with 10 bases between. The CDR3 totals 13 residues. The DNA of the CDR3 is TGTGCCAGCAGCTTCGTATCGGGGAATGAGCAGTTCTTC. Amino acids: CASSFVSGNEQFF.